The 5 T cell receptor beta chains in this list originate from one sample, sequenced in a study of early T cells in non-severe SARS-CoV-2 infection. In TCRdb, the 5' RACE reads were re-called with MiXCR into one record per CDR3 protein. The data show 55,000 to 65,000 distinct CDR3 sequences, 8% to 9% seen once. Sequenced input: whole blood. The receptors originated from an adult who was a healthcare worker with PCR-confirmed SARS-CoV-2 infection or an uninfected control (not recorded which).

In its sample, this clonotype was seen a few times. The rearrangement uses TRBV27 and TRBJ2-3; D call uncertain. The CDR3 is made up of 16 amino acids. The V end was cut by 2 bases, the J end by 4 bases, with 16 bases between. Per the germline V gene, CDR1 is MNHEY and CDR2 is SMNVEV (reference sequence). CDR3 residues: CASSLETPRAPDTQYF. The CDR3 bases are TGTGCCAGCAGTTTAGAGACACCCCGGGCCCCAGATACGCAGTATTTT.

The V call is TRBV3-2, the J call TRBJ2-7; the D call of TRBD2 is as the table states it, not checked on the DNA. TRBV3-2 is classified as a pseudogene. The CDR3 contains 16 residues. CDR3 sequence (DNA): TGTGCCAGCAGCCGGACGGGACTAGCGGGGGCCTACGCGCAGTACTTC. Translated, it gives CASSRTGLAGAYAQYF.

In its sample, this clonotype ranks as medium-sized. The CDR3 protein is CASSDSDTDTQYF. Written as DNA, the CDR3 is TGTGCCAGCAGTGACTCTGACACAGATACGCAGTATTTT. This chain links TRBV6-4 with TRBJ2-3; D unresolved. Per germline, CDR1 MRHNA and CDR2 SNTAGT. With 0 bases removed from V and 2 bases from J, the gap between germline ends came to 3 bases. This CDR3 region has 13 residues.

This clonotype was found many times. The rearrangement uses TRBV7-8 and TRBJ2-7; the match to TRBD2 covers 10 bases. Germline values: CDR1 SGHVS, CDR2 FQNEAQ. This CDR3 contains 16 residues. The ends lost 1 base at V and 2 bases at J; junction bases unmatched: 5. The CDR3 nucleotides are TGTGCCAGCAGCTTAGGACCACTAGCGGGGACCTACGAGCAGTACTTC. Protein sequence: CASSLGPLAGTYEQYF.

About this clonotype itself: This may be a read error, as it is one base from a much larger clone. CDR3 region: CSSSFGTSGDQETQYF. The CDR3 coding sequence is TGCTCCAGCAGCTTCGGGACTAGCGGGGACCAAGAGACCCAGTACTTC. The chain combines TRBV5-1 with TRBJ2-5; TRBD2 matches 13 bases. The CDR3 consists of 16 residues. Germline V gene data show CDR1 as SGHRS and CDR2 as YFSETQ.